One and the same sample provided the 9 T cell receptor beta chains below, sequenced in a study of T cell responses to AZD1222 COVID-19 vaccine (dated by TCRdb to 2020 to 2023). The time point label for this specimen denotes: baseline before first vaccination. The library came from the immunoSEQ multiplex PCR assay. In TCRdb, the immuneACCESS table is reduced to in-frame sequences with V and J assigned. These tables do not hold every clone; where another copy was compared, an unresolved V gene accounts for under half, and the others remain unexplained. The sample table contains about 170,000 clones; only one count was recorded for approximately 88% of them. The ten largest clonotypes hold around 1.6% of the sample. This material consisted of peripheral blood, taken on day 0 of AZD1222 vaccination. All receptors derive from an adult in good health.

In DNA, the CDR3 is TGTGCCAGCAGCTTAGAACTAGCGACCGGGGAGCTGTTTTTT. Encoded protein: CASSLELATGELFF. The chain employs TRBV13 and TRBJ2-2; 7 bases line up with TRBD2. This CDR3 contains 14 residues. V shed 1 base and J 5 bases; nucleotides not matched to a gene: 1. Germline V gene sequence: CDR1 PRHDT, CDR2 FYEKMQ (reference sequence).

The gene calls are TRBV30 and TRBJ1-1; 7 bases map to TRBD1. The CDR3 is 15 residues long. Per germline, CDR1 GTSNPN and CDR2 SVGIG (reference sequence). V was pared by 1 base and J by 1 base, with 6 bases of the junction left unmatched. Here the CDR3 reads CAWSEGTEKNTEAFF. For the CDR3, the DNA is TGTGCCTGGAGTGAAGGGACAGAGAAGAACACTGAAGCTTTCTTT.

The CDR3 DNA is TGTGCCAGCAGCCCGTACGGGGAATCCTATGGCTACACCTTC. It translates to CASSPYGESYGYTF. The J gene is TRBJ1-2, the V gene TRBV5-4; D unresolved. Germline CDR1 and CDR2: SGHNT and YYREEE (reference sequence). The CDR3 contains 14 residues. V lost 4 bases, J lost 4 bases, and 14 bases lay in between.

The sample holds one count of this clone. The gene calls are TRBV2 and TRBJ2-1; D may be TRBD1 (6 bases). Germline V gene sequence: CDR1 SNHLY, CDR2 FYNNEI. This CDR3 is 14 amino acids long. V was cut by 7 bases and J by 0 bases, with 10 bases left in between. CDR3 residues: CASNRESSYNEQFF. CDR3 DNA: TGTGCCAGCAACAGGGAGAGCTCCTACAATGAGCAGTTCTTC.

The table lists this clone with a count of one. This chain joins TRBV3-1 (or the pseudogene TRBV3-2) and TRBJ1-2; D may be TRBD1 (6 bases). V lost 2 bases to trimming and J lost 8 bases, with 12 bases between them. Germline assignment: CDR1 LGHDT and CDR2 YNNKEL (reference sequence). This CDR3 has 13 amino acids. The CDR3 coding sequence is TGTGCCAGCAGCCAACGGGGGGCGCGGGGCTACACCTTC. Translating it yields CASSQRGARGYTF.

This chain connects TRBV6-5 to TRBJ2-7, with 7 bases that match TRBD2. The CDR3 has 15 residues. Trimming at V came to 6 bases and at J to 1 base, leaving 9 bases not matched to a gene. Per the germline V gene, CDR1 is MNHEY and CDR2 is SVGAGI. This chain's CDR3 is CASRLAGVGSYEQYF. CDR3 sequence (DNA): TGTGCCAGCAGACTTGCGGGGGTCGGGTCCTACGAGCAGTACTTC.

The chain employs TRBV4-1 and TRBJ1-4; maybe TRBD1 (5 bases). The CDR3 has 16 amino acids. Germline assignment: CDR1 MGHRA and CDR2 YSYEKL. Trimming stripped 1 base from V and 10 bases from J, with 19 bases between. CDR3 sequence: CASSQVDPGPGGKLFF. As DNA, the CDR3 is TGCGCCAGCAGCCAAGTCGATCCCGGGCCTGGGGGAAAACTGTTTTTT.

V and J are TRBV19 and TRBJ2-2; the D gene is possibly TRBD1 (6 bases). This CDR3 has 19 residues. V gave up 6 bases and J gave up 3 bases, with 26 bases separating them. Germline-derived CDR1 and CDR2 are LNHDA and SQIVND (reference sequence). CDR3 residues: CASRTFRETGRGDTGELFF. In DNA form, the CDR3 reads TGTGCCAGTAGAACATTTAGGGAAACAGGGAGAGGAGACACCGGGGAGCTGTTTTTT.

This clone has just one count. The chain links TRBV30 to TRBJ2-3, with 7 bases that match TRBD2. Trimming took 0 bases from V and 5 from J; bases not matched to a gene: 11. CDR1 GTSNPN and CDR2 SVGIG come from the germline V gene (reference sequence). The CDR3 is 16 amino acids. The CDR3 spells CAWSVWFGLAVDTQYF. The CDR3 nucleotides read TGTGCCTGGAGTGTATGGTTCGGGCTAGCGGTAGATACGCAGTATTTT.